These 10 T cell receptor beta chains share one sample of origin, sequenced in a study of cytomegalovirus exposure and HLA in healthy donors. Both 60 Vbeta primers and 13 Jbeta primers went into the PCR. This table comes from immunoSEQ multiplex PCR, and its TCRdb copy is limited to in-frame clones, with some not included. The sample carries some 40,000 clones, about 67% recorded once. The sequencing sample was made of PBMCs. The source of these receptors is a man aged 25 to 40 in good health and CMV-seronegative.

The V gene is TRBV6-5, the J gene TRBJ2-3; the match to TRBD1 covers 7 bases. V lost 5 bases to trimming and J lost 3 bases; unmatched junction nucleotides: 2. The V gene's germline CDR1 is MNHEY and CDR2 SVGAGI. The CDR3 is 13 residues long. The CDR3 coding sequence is TGTGCCAGCAGTAGACAGGGTACAGATACGCAGTATTTT. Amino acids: CASSRQGTDTQYF.

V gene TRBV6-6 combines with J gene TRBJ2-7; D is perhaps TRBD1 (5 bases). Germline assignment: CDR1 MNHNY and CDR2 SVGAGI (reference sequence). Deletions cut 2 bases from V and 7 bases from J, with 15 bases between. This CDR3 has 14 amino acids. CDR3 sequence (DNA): TGTGCCAGCAGTTACGGGCAGGGTGCGGAGGAGCAGTACTTC. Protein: CASSYGQGAEEQYF.

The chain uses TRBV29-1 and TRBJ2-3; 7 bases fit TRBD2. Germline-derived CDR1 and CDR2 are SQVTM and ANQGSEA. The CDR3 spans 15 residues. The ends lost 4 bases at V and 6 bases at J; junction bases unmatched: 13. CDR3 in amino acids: CSVVPAALGGDTQYF. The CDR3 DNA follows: TGCAGCGTTGTCCCAGCGGCTCTCGGGGGGGATACGCAGTATTTT.

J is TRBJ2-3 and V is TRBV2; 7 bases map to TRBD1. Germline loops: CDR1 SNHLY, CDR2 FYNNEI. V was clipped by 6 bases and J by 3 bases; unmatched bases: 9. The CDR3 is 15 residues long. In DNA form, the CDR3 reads TGTGCCAGCAGGGAGACAGGGTACAGGACAGATACGCAGTATTTT. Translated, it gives CASRETGYRTDTQYF. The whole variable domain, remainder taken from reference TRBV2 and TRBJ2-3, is EPEVTQTPSHQVTQMGQEVILRCVPISNHLYFYWYRQILGQKVEFLVSFYNNEISEKSEIFDDQFSVERPDGSNFTLKIRSTKLEDSAMYFCASRETGYRTDTQYFGPGTRLTVL.

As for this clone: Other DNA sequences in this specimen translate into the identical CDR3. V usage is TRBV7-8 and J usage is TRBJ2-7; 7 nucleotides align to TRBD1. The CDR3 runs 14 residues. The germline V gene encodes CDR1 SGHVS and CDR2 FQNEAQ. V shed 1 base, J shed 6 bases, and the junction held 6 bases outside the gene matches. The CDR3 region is CASSLGQGGAEQYF. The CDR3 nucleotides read TGTGCCAGCAGCTTAGGACAGGGTGGGGCCGAGCAGTACTTC.

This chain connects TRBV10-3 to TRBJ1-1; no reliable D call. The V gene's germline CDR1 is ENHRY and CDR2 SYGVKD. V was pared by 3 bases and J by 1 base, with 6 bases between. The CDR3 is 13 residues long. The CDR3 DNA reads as TGTGCCATCAGTGAACCCGGGAACACTGAAGCTTTCTTT. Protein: CAISEPGNTEAFF.

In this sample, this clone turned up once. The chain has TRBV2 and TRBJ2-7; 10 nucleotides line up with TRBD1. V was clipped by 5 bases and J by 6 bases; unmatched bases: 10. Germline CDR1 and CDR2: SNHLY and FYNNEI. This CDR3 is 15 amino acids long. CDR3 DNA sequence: TGTGCCAGCAGTCCCCCCGGGACAGGGGATGTCGAGCAGTACTTC. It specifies CASSPPGTGDVEQYF.

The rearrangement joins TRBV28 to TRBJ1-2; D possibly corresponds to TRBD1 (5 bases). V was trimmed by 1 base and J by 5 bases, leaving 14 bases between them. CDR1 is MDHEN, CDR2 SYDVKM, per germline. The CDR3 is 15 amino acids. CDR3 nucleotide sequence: TGTGCCAGCAGTTTATATCCGGGGGAGGTATATGGCTACACCTTC. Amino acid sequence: CASSLYPGEVYGYTF.

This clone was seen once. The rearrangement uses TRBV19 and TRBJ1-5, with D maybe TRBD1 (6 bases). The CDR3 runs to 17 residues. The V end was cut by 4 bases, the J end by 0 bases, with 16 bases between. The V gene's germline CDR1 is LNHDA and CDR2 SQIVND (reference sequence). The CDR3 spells CASSTGQRRYSNQPQHF. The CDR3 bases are TGTGCCAGTAGTACCGGACAGAGAAGATATAGCAATCAGCCCCAGCATTTT.

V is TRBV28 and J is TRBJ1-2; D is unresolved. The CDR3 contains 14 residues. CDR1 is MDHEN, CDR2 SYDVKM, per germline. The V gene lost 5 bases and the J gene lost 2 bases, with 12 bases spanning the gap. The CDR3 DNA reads TGTGCCAGCAGTGGAGGTTGGCCGAACTATGGCTACACCTTC. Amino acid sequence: CASSGGWPNYGYTF.